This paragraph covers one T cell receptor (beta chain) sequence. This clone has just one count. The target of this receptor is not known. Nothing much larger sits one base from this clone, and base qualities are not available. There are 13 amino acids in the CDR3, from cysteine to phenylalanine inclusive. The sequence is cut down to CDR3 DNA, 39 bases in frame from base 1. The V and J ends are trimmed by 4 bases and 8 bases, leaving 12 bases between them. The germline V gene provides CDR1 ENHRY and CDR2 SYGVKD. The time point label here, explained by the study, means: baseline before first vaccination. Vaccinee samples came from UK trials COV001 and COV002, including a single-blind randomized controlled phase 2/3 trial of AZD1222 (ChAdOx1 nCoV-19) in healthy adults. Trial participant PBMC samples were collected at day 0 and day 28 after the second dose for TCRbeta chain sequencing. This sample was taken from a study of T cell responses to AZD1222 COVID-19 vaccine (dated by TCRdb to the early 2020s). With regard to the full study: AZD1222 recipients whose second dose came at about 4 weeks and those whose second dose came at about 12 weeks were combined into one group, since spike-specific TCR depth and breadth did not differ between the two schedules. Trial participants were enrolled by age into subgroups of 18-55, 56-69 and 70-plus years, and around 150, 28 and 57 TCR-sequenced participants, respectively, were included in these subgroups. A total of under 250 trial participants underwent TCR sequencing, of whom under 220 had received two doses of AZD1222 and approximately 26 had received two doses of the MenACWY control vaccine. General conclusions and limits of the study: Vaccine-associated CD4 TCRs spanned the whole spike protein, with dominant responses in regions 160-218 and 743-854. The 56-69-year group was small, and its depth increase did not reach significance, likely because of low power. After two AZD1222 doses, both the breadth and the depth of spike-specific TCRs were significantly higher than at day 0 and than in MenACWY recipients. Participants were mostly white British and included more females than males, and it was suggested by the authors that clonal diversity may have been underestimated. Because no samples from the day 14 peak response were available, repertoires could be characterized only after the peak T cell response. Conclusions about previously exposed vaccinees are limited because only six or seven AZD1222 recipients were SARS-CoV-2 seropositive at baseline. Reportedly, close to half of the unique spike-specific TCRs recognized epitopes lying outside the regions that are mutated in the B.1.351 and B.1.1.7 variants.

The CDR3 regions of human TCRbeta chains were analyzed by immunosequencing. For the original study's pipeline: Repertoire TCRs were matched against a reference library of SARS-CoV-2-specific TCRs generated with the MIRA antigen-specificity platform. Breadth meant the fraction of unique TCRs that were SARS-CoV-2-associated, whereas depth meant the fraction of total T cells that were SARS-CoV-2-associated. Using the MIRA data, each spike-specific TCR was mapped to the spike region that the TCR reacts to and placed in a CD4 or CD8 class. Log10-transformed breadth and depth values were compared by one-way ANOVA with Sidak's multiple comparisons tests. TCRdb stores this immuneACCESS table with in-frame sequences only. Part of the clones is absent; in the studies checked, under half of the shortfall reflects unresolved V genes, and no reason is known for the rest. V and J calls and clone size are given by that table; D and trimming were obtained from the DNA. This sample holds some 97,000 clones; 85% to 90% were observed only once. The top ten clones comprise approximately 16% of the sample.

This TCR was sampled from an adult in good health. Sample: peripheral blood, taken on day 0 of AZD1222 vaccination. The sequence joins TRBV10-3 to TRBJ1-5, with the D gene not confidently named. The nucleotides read TGTGCCATCAGTGCGCTGAACGGGGAGCCCCAGCATTTT. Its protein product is CAISALNGEPQHF.